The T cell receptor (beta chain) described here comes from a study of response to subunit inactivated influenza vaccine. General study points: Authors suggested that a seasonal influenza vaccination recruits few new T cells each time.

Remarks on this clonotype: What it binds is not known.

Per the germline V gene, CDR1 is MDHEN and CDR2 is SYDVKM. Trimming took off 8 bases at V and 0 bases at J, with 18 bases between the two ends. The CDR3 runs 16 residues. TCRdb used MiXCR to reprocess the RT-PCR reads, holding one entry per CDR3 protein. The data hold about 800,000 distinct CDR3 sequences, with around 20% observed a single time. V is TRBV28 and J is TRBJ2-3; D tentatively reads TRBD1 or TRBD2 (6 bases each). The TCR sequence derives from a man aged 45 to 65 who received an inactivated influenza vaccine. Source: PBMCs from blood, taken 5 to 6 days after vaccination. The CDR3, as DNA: TGTGCCAGCGCCTTCCAGGGGACTTCTAGCACAGATACGCAGTATTTT. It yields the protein CASAFQGTSSTDTQYF.